These T cell receptor beta chains were read from a single sample in a study of human T cells and chemical hapten exposure. A single record per CDR3 protein comes from TCRdb applying MiXCR to the RACE reads. The sample yields 70,000 or so distinct CDR3 sequences, around 10% seen once. Sequences were derived from whole blood, sampled in connection with sensitization to the hapten diphenylcyclopropenone (DPC). The origin of the receptors is a woman between 50 and 59 years old with alopecia areata. Some clones in this sample may be carry-over from other donors' samples. CDR3s leave out the opening cysteine and the closing phenylalanine or tryptophan. Fields, in order: V gene, J gene, CDR3 protein.

>TRBV10-3|TRBJ2-7
AISDARGEQY
>TRBV19|TRBJ2-2
ASSTYRFETGELF
>TRBV11-2|TRBJ2-1
ASSLGTLSGYNEQF
>TRBV24-1|TRBJ1-1
ATSRGAGTEAF
>TRBV6-4|TRBJ2-6
ASGADGSGANVLT
>TRBV20-1|TRBJ1-6
SAIDRSTYNSPLH
>TRBV10-3|TRBJ2-1
AISESPSSYNEQF
>TRBV4-1|TRBJ2-7
ASSQARPGTDLSSYEQY
>TRBV7-7|TRBJ2-3
ASSLGDTHTQY
>TRBV2|TRBJ1-5
ASTGSGQGDQPQH
>TRBV3-1|TRBJ2-4
ASSQGAKNIQY
>TRBV20-1|TRBJ2-1
SAIRPGPNGGEQF
>TRBV28|TRBJ1-1
ASMRYTEAF
>TRBV27|TRBJ1-2
ASSPARRHYSYT
>TRBV28|TRBJ1-3
ASKPQGLGNTIY
>TRBV2|TRBJ2-3
ASTGDGTDTQY
>TRBV7-2|TRBJ2-4
ASSVGGAAKNIQY
>TRBV6-4|TRBJ2-1
ASSRVPGEQF
>TRBV29-1|TRBJ2-3
SVRQATDTQY
>TRBV7-6|TRBJ1-1
ASSLRGDAEAF
>TRBV12-3/TRBV12-4|TRBJ1-5
ASRNSGTVNSQPQH
>TRBV28|TRBJ1-1
ASRRGQMNTEAF
>TRBV20-1|TRBJ1-2
SARGPSNYGYT
>TRBV9|TRBJ1-5
ASSVGGTENQPQH
>TRBV18|TRBJ2-7
ASSPLVAGTYEQY
>TRBV29-1|TRBJ2-7
SVLRLGAYEQY
>TRBV12-3/TRBV12-4|TRBJ2-7
ASSTPSGSGGVYEQY